The 18 T cell receptor beta chains below all came from one sample that was sequenced in a study of regulatory T cells in long-lasting Graves disease. Investigators prepared the TCR beta libraries by applying iRepertoire HTBI primers and Arm-PCR of CDR3 regions. TCRdb reprocessed the multiplex PCR reads via MiXCR and lists one record per CDR3 protein. The sample consists of more than 450,000 distinct CDR3 sequences, about 11% of them appearing once. As to time point: newly diagnosed GD, antithyroid drugs for less than 3 months. Extracted PBMC RNA gave rise to the TCR library. The data were also submitted as part of a second study, on T cells in Graves' hyperthyroidism and ophthalmopathy.

The sample here was peripheral blood mononuclear cells (PBMCs), taken at new diagnosis, from a patient treated with antithyroid drugs. Receptors originate from a woman aged 25 to 39 with Graves disease.

This clonotype was recorded at least ten times. The chain recombines TRBV4-1 with TRBJ2-1; 7 nucleotides line up with TRBD2. Germline CDR1 MGHRA, CDR2 YSYEKL. The CDR3 extends over 13 amino acids. With 4 bases clipped from V and 7 bases from J, the junction kept 4 bases outside the gene matches. The CDR3 sequence: CASSRDYLNEQFF. The CDR3 nucleotides read TGCGCCAGCAGCCGGGACTATCTAAATGAGCAGTTCTTC.

At least ten counts were recorded for this clonotype. The chain combines TRBV9 with TRBJ1-2; D gene ambiguous. Trimming removed 0 bases at V and 7 bases at J, with 16 bases between. Germline-derived CDR1 and CDR2 are SGDLS and YYNGEE. The CDR3 length is 15 residues. The CDR3 loop reads CASSVDERPRGGYTF. In DNA form, the CDR3 reads TGTGCCAGCAGCGTAGATGAACGACCTCGGGGTGGCTACACCTTC. Full variable domain (outside the CDR3, taken from reference TRBV9 and TRBJ1-2): DSGVTQTPKHLITATGQRVTLRCSPRSGDLSVYWYQQSLDQGLQFLIQYYNGEERAKGNILERFSAQQFPDLHSELNLSSLELGDSALYFCASSVDERPRGGYTFGSGTRLTVV.

This clonotype was counted a few times. The V gene is TRBV2, the J gene TRBJ1-1; D may be TRBD1 (6 bases). Per germline, CDR1 SNHLY and CDR2 FYNNEI. The V and J ends lost 4 bases and 5 bases respectively, with 14 bases between them. The CDR3 covers 14 residues. The CDR3 protein is CASSGLRGRTEAFF. DNA of the CDR3: TGTGCCAGCAGTGGGTTACGGGGGCGAACTGAAGCTTTCTTT.

This clonotype came up many times. This chain uses TRBV9 with TRBJ2-1, with 7 bases matching TRBD2. The CDR3 consists of 15 residues. Germline assignment: CDR1 SGDLS and CDR2 YYNGEE. Trimming at V came to 3 bases and at J to 2 bases, leaving 5 bases not matched to a gene. The CDR3 DNA reads as TGTGCCAGCAGCGACAGCGGGACCACCTACAATGAGCAGTTCTTC. Translation gives CASSDSGTTYNEQFF. Together with reference TRBV9 and TRBJ2-1, the CDR3 gives the full variable domain: DSGVTQTPKHLITATGQRVTLRCSPRSGDLSVYWYQQSLDQGLQFLIQYYNGEERAKGNILERFSAQQFPDLHSELNLSSLELGDSALYFCASSDSGTTYNEQFFGPGTRLTVL.

Ten or more counts support this clonotype. CDR3 DNA: TGTGCCTTGAGCTCCTACAATGAGCAGTTCTTC. Translated: CALSSYNEQFF. The chain couples TRBV2 to TRBJ2-1; D not resolved. The germline V gene encodes CDR1 SNHLY and CDR2 FYNNEI. This CDR3 has 11 residues. The V end lost 11 bases, the J end lost 0 bases, and 5 bases lay between the germline ends.

This clonotype appeared many times. This sequence joins TRBV18 and TRBJ1-6; tentative D call: TRBD1 (6 bases). Per germline, CDR1 KGHSH and CDR2 LQKENI. V was clipped by 2 bases and J by 8 bases, with 10 bases between them. CDR3 length: 14 residues. The CDR3 is CASSPGGFDSPLHF. The CDR3 nucleotides are TGTGCCAGCTCACCAGGGGGCTTTGATTCACCCCTCCACTTT.

This clonotype showed up just a few times. This sequence joins TRBV7-3 and TRBJ2-7, with 7 bases fitting TRBD1. The CDR3 spans 16 residues. Unmatched junction bases numbered 8, after V lost 0 bases and J lost 3 bases. The germline CDR1 and CDR2 sequences are SGHTA and FQGTGA. The DNA for the CDR3 is TGTGCCAGCAGCTTAACGCCCGGGACAGCAGTCTACGAGCAGTACTTC. Protein sequence: CASSLTPGTAVYEQYF.

There are many counts of this clonotype. The genes are TRBV28 and TRBJ2-7; D not resolved. This CDR3 region has 14 residues. CDR1 MDHEN and CDR2 SYDVKM come from the germline V gene. V was trimmed by 3 bases and J by 2 bases, leaving 11 bases between them. This CDR3 reads CASSFDPQAYEQYF. CDR3 sequence (DNA): TGTGCCAGCAGTTTTGACCCTCAGGCCTACGAGCAGTACTTC. Looking up the rest from reference TRBV28 and TRBJ2-7 gives the full variable domain: DVKVTQSSRYLVKRTGEKVFLECVQDMDHENMFWYRQDPGLGLRLIYFSYDVKMKEKGDIPEGYSVSREKKERFSLILESASTNQTSMYLCASSFDPQAYEQYFGPGTRLTVT.

V and J are TRBV7-6 and TRBJ2-5, with 10 bases identical to TRBD1. The ends lost 5 bases at V and 5 bases at J; junction bases unmatched: 11. Per the germline V gene, CDR1 is SGHVS and CDR2 is FNYEAQ. The CDR3 totals 16 residues. The CDR3 is CASSVRTGTGDETQYF. CDR3 DNA sequence: TGTGCCAGCAGCGTCCGTACCGGGACAGGGGATGAGACCCAGTACTTC.

This clonotype was found a few times. The chain links TRBV24-1 to TRBJ2-1; 8 bases match TRBD2. There are 15 residues in the CDR3. CDR1 KGHDR and CDR2 SFDVKD come from the germline V gene. The V segment lost 4 bases and the J segment 4 bases; nucleotides outside the gene matches: 5. CDR3 sequence reads: CATSDGTSGYNEQFF. CDR3 nucleotides: TGTGCCACCAGTGACGGGACTAGTGGGTACAATGAGCAGTTCTTC.

The chain carries TRBV2 and TRBJ2-7, with TRBD2 matching over 11 bases. The J call may be in error: the DNA end matches TRBJ2-1 better. This CDR3 is built from 17 residues. Germline V gene sequence: CDR1 SNHLY, CDR2 FYNNEI. CDR3 nucleotides: TGTGCCAGCAGTGAAACGGTAGCGGGAGGGCCAAGGAATGAGCAGTTCTTC. It translates to CASSETVAGGPRNEQFF.

This clonotype was found many times. The V and J genes are TRBV2 and TRBJ1-5, with D possibly TRBD1 on 5 matching bases. The CDR3 contains 14 residues. Germline V gene data show CDR1 as SNHLY and CDR2 as FYNNEI. Trimming took off 6 bases at V and 7 bases at J, with 16 bases between the two ends. In nucleotides, the CDR3 is TGTGCCAGCAGCCCCGGGGACGGGGGGCAGCCCCAGCATTTT. It encodes CASSPGDGGQPQHF.

The J gene is TRBJ2-2, the V gene TRBV14, with D maybe TRBD1 (6 bases). The ends were cut back, 2 bases at V and 0 bases at J, with 7 bases in the middle. Per the germline V gene, CDR1 is SGHDN and CDR2 is FVKESK. This CDR3 spans 15 amino acids. DNA for the CDR3: TGTGCCAGCAGCCAACCAGGGGCGAACACCGGGGAGCTGTTTTTT. As protein: CASSQPGANTGELFF.

The chain recombines TRBV7-3 with TRBJ2-1; weak D call: TRBD1 (7 bases). Trimming shortened V by 3 bases and J by 6 bases, and 15 bases separated the two germline ends. Germline V gene sequence: CDR1 SGHTA, CDR2 FQGTGA. The CDR3 spans 15 residues. Here the CDR3 reads CASSFRGDWGNEQFF. As DNA, the CDR3 is TGTGCCAGCAGCTTCAGGGGGGACTGGGGCAATGAGCAGTTCTTC. The whole variable domain, remainder taken from reference TRBV7-3 and TRBJ2-1, is GAGVSQTPSNKVTEKGKYVELRCDPISGHTALYWYRQSLGQGPEFLIYFQGTGAADDSGLPNDRFFAVRPEGSVSTLKIQRTERGDSAVYLCASSFRGDWGNEQFFGPGTRLTVL.

The chain employs TRBV24-1 and TRBJ2-5, with TRBD2 matching over 7 bases. CDR3 size: 15 residues. The V segment lost 1 base and the J segment 5 bases; nucleotides outside the gene matches: 6. The germline CDR1 and CDR2 sequences are KGHDR and SFDVKD. The CDR3 protein is CATSDFSGGRETQYF. The CDR3 coding sequence is TGTGCCACCAGTGATTTTTCGGGAGGAAGGGAGACCCAGTACTTC.

This clonotype was detected many times. The chain joins TRBV30 to TRBJ2-7; 15 positions match TRBD2. This CDR3 is built from 17 residues. The germline CDR1 and CDR2 sequences are GTSNPN and SVGIG (reference sequence). V shed 2 bases and J 7 bases; nucleotides not matched to a gene: 12. CDR3 in amino acids: CAWSSSRTSGRAGEQYF. The CDR3, as DNA: TGTGCCTGGAGTTCGTCGAGGACTAGCGGGAGGGCCGGGGAGCAGTACTTC.

The chain recombines TRBV4-3 with TRBJ2-7; possibly TRBD2 for D (5 bases). Trimming took 0 bases from V and 2 from J, leaving 11 bases between them. The CDR3 length is 15 residues. Germline V gene sequence: CDR1 LGHNA, CDR2 YSLEER. CDR3 region: CASSQDGLSAYEQYF. The CDR3 region has the DNA TGCGCCAGCAGCCAAGATGGACTGTCGGCCTACGAGCAGTACTTC.

This clonotype showed up many times. The chain uses TRBV7-9 and TRBJ1-5; D unclear. The V gene's germline CDR1 is SEHNR and CDR2 FQNEAQ (reference sequence). The V end lost 1 base, the J end lost 2 bases, and 9 bases lay between the germline ends. CDR3 size: 15 residues. This CDR3 reads CASSLGQAGNQPQHF. CDR3 coding DNA: TGTGCCAGCAGCTTAGGGCAGGCCGGCAATCAGCCCCAGCATTTT. The full variable domain, with the rest looked up from reference TRBV7-9 and TRBJ1-5, is DTGVSQNPRHKITKRGQNVTFRCDPISEHNRLYWYRQTLGQGPEFLTYFQNEAQLEKSRLLSDRFSAERPKGSFSTLEIQRTEQGDSAMYLCASSLGQAGNQPQHFGDGTRLSIL.